The source of this T cell receptor (beta chain) is a study of cytomegalovirus exposure and HLA in healthy donors. V lost 0 bases to trimming and J lost 7 bases; unmatched junction nucleotides: 3. CDR1 is MNHEY and CDR2 is SVGAGI in the germline V gene. The CDR3 is 14 residues long. Study findings and constraints: Among TCR beta chains, those listed as cytomegalovirus-associated numbered some 170.

The assay was immunoSEQ multiplex PCR, and TCRdb's table has in-frame clones only and misses some. The sample has about 170,000 clones; 86% are singletons. Donors were drawn from the approximately 120-subject validation cohort, separate from the approximately 670-subject first cohort. Turning to this clone: Its matching antigen is unknown.

The rearrangement uses TRBV6-5 and TRBJ2-1; 7 bases are a match to TRBD1. The sequence derives from a man between 18 and 29 years old in good health and CMV-seropositive. The sample was PBMCs. CDR3 protein: CASSYSTGLNEQFF. CDR3 nucleotide sequence: TGTGCCAGCAGTTACTCGACAGGGCTGAATGAGCAGTTCTTC.